This T cell receptor (beta chain) was recovered during a study of CD8+ T cells in alopecia areata. General study points: Normal skin's resident alphabeta T cells are sequenced alongside lesional scalp T cells.

Noted treatment: oral pan-JAK inhibitor, 5-10 mg twice daily. The germline V gene encodes CDR1 PRHDT and CDR2 FYEKMQ (reference sequence). Trimming shortened V by 0 bases and J by 3 bases, and 15 bases separated the two germline ends. CDR3 length: 16 amino acids. A remark on this clone: No antigen is known for it.

RNA was extracted and reverse transcribed into cDNA as the sequencing template. Assay used: immunoSEQ multiplex PCR; TCRdb lists only in-frame clones, some missing. The sample consists of 150,000 to 200,000 clones, around 50% of them appearing once. This specimen was CD8+ T cells sorted from blood, taken at week 24, from a patient treated with tofacitinib. The chain has TRBV13 and TRBJ2-7, with D hard to call. The sequence was obtained from a human donor with alopecia areata. In nucleotides, the CDR3 is TGTGCCAGCAGCTTAGGGCGGTCCCTGCCGAACTACGAGCAGTACTTC. This codes for CASSLGRSLPNYEQYF.